Sequencing of this T cell receptor (beta chain) was carried out in a study of cytomegalovirus exposure and HLA in healthy donors. Study information: One earlier analysis, a look at some 180 million T cells, found around 110 million unique TCR beta sequences. Study-wide results and limits: Sequencing depth across donors, presence/absence analyses assumed, was roughly uniform. In all likelihood, a cluster of highly shared sequence variants was a sequencing artifact. The authors listed 150 to 200 TCR beta chains as cytomegalovirus-associated.

This CDR3 comprises 16 residues. Germline V gene lookup returns CDR1 KGHSH and CDR2 LQKENI. With V trimmed by 6 bases and J by 2 bases, 9 bases remained unmatched. Both 60 Vbeta primers and 13 Jbeta primers went into the PCR. Here immunoSEQ multiplex PCR was the method, and the copy in TCRdb shows in-frame clones only, minus some. The sample records about 150,000 clones, around three quarters being singletons. The table lists this clone with a count of one. The antigen is unknown. The sequenced sample consisted of PBMCs. V usage is TRBV18 and J usage is TRBJ2-5; 10 bases agree with TRBD2. The TCR comes from a man in his forties or fifties in good health and CMV-seropositive. The CDR3 loop reads CASSYALAGVQETQYF. The CDR3 nucleotides read TGTGCCAGCTCCTATGCCCTAGCGGGGGTACAAGAGACCCAGTACTTC.